The 13 T cell receptor beta chains in this list originate from one sample, sequenced in a study of blood T cell repertoires in COVID-19. The method was immunoSEQ multiplex PCR; TCRdb's version includes in-frame clones alone and lacks a portion of them. This sample has approximately 120,000 clones, with 88% found just once. The sample comprised peripheral blood. Receptors were obtained from a human donor in a cohort sampled during active COVID-19.

This sequence joins TRBV19 and TRBJ1-5; tentative D call: TRBD1 (6 bases). The V end was cut by 7 bases, the J end by 4 bases, with 20 bases between. The CDR3 is made up of 16 amino acids. Per germline, CDR1 LNHDA and CDR2 SQIVND (reference sequence). The CDR3: CASTLYPTGTNQPQHF. Written as DNA, the CDR3 is TGTGCCAGTACCCTATACCCGACAGGAACGAATCAGCCCCAGCATTTT.

V and J are TRBV2 and TRBJ2-1, with TRBD1 matching over 7 bases. V shed 7 bases and J 5 bases; nucleotides not matched to a gene: 5. Per the germline V gene, CDR1 is SNHLY and CDR2 is FYNNEI. The CDR3 loop spans 13 amino acids. As DNA, the CDR3 is TGTGCCAGCAAAATGGACAGGAACAATGAGCAGTTCTTC. Translation: CASKMDRNNEQFF. The variable domain in full, completed from reference TRBV2 and TRBJ2-1, reads EPEVTQTPSHQVTQMGQEVILRCVPISNHLYFYWYRQILGQKVEFLVSFYNNEISEKSEIFDDQFSVERPDGSNFTLKIRSTKLEDSAMYFCASKMDRNNEQFFGPGTRLTVL.

V and J are TRBV18 and TRBJ2-1, with D maybe TRBD1 (5 bases). The CDR3 contains 14 residues. Germline values: CDR1 KGHSH, CDR2 LQKENI. V lost 2 bases and J lost 4, with 9 bases in between. CDR3 sequence: CASSPGAVYNEQFF. The CDR3 nucleotides are TGTGCCAGCTCACCAGGGGCGGTATACAATGAGCAGTTCTTC.

V usage is TRBV30 and J usage is TRBJ2-7, with TRBD1 identical over 9 bases. The CDR3 is 21 amino acids. With V trimmed by 1 base and J by 3 bases, 25 bases remained unmatched. Per germline, CDR1 GTSNPN and CDR2 SVGIG (reference sequence). The chain's CDR3 is CAWSALASDRGTKGGLYEQYF. CDR3 DNA: TGTGCCTGGAGTGCTCTGGCGTCGGACAGGGGAACTAAGGGAGGGCTCTACGAGCAGTACTTC.

This chain connects TRBV15 to TRBJ1-4, with D hard to call. V lost 5 bases and J lost 5, with 12 bases in between. This CDR3 spans 14 amino acids. Germline assignment: CDR1 LNHNV and CDR2 YYDKDF (reference sequence). CDR3 protein: CATSGRGMNEKLFF. CDR3 DNA: TGTGCCACCAGCGGGCGGGGAATGAATGAAAAACTGTTTTTT.

The chain employs TRBV5-5 and TRBJ2-6; 7 nucleotides agree with TRBD1. V lost 6 bases, J lost 0 bases, and 12 bases stayed unmatched. The germline gives CDR1 SGHKS, CDR2 YYEKEE (reference sequence). This CDR3 comprises 18 residues. The CDR3 loop is CASNPRGRGYSGANVLTF. The CDR3 nucleotides are TGTGCCAGCAACCCCCGGGGCAGGGGGTACTCTGGGGCCAACGTCCTGACTTTC.

The rearrangement links TRBV4-1 to TRBJ1-5, with a weak D call TRBD1 (5 bases). V was shortened by 4 bases and J by 2 bases, with 27 bases between the two germline ends. CDR3 length: 20 amino acids. From germline, CDR1 is MGHRA and CDR2 YSYEKL. The CDR3 region is CASSPSGRAGLSFGNQPQHF. The CDR3 region has the DNA TGCGCCAGCAGCCCTTCCGGTAGGGCAGGGCTCTCATTCGGCAATCAGCCCCAGCATTTT.

Only a few counts were recorded for this clone. This chain connects TRBV6-4 to TRBJ1-5, with D possibly being TRBD1 (5 bases). The CDR3 has 13 residues. Germline V gene sequence: CDR1 MRHNA, CDR2 SNTAGT. Trimming left V 4 bases short and J 4 bases short, with 8 bases between. CDR3 DNA: TGTGCCAGCAGTGTGACAGTTAATCAGCCCCAGCATTTT. Translating it yields CASSVTVNQPQHF.

The CDR3 DNA reads TGCGCCAGCAGCTTGGCCGCAACGGGGAATGAGCAGTTCTTC. Protein: CASSLAATGNEQFF. J is TRBJ2-1 and V is TRBV5-1, with a tentative D call TRBD2 (5 bases). Germline V gene lookup returns CDR1 SGHRS and CDR2 YFSETQ. This CDR3 has 14 residues. The ends were cut back, 0 bases at V and 7 bases at J, with 11 bases in the middle.

The rearrangement links TRBV4-2 to TRBJ2-1, with 11 bases that match TRBD2. V gave up 0 bases and J gave up 6 bases; unmatched junction bases: 10. From germline, CDR1 is LGHNA and CDR2 YNFKEQ. The CDR3 length is 18 residues. CDR3 nucleotide sequence: TGTGCCAGCAGCCAAGATCCTCACCTAGCGGGAGGAGTCAATGAGCAGTTCTTC. It yields the protein CASSQDPHLAGGVNEQFF.

The chain employs TRBV7-9 and TRBJ1-4; tentative D call: TRBD1 (5 bases). Germline V lookup: CDR1 SEHNR, CDR2 FQNEAQ (reference sequence). This CDR3 region has 14 residues. Trimming removed 3 bases at V and 4 bases at J, with 9 bases between. CDR3 amino acids: CASSLGGYNEKLFF. For the CDR3, the DNA is TGTGCCAGCAGCTTGGGGGGATATAATGAAAAACTGTTTTTT.

The V gene is TRBV18, the J gene TRBJ2-2; 7 bases agree with TRBD1. Looked up from germline, CDR1 is KGHSH and CDR2 is LQKENI. With 3 bases clipped from V and 0 bases from J, the junction kept 1 base outside the gene matches. CDR3 size: 15 residues. The CDR3, as DNA: TGTGCCAGCTCACCCGGACAGGCGAACACCGGGGAGCTGTTTTTT. Its protein is CASSPGQANTGELFF.

J is TRBJ2-2 and V is TRBV6-6, with TRBD2 as a possible D gene (5 bases). CDR3 length: 14 amino acids. Germline assignment: CDR1 MNHNY and CDR2 SVGAGI (reference sequence). The germline V and J ends were trimmed by 7 bases and 0 bases, with 9 bases remaining between them. The CDR3: CASTPDSNTGELFF. The DNA of the CDR3 is TGTGCCAGCACCCCGGACTCGAACACCGGGGAGCTGTTTTTT.